The sequence of this TCR beta chain was determined in a study of cytomegalovirus exposure and HLA in healthy donors (TCRdb year 2017). Describing the broader study: An earlier analysis of about 560 of the donors reported around 280 Gb of sequence data and 117 million unique TCR beta sequences obtained from about 179 million T cells. The study used immunosequencing to profile the T cell repertoires of 670 or so subjects and linked those repertoires to cytomegalovirus serostatus. Four to six DR-DQ haplotypes were handled as single units for association and clustering, since linkage in the cohort was strong. Every discovery cohort repertoire had been produced on one sequencing platform. Donor age, sex, ethnicity and CMV serostatus were compiled together with the repertoire data. The number of donors typed differed by locus, with about 620-630 for A, B, C, DRB1 and DQB1, around 500 for DQA1, 606 for DPA1, and around 460 for DPB1. Across around 400 genotyped donors of the cohort, an average of approximately 200,000 unique TCR beta nucleotide sequences per donor were sequenced, and 15% to 20% of those sequences were non-productive. In addition to the first cohort of around 670 subjects, a separate validation cohort of approximately 130 different subjects was used. Among the roughly 400 genotyped donors, about 85% belonged to the genetic ancestry cluster associated with self-reported Caucasian donors. A later analysis re-examined previously published TCR beta repertoires from about 700 donors and added high-resolution HLA genotyping to investigate patterns of TCR occurrence. A later genetic analysis used genome-wide SNP genotypes for about 65% of the roughly 700 donors, treating that subset as a discovery cohort. The study aimed to test whether signatures of past pathogen exposure could be identified by cataloging public T cell receptors. Roughly 310 gigabases of sequencing data and 70 million to 85 million unique TCR sequences were included in an early release covering around 650 HLA-typed donors. HLA typing included class I and class II loci at four-digit resolution. To predict cytomegalovirus infection status, the study combined high-throughput TCR immunosequencing, statistical association of individual TCRs with disease status, and machine learning. An earlier analysis of approximately 630 of the donors applied high-throughput TCR beta sequencing to assess whether each TCR beta V gene segment acted as functional or pseudogenic. The later analysis used no new phenotypic data to find candidate immune exposures, relying instead on TCR beta sequences and their occurrence across donors.

V has 6 bases trimmed and J has 3 bases trimmed; junction bases matching no gene number 10. The CDR3, from cysteine to phenylalanine, totals 16 residues. The sequence is cut down to CDR3 DNA, 48 bases in frame from base 1. In the germline V gene, CDR1 corresponds to SNHLY and CDR2 to FYNNEI. The research as a whole found: Correlated functional status among segregating V segments might reflect linkage disequilibrium, but an unknown experimental factor could not be ruled out. Because the 87-base-pair reads could not distinguish some IMGT-functional V segments, including TRBV6-2 and TRBV6-3, those segments were excluded. When HLA alleles, especially DR and DQ, strongly co-occurred, TCR associations were difficult to assign to individual alleles. Because some donors lacked HLA typing at each locus, the association tests relied only on the typed subset. It was suggested by the authors that the approach could potentially be generalized to other disease states and immunological phenotypes. The only immune exposure information available for the cohort was CMV serostatus. In a later analysis, HLA-associated TCR beta chains showed more clonal expansion and lower generation probabilities than non-associated chains that were equally common. The sequencing pipeline was judged likely to have produced a cluster of highly shared sequence variants as a technical artifact. According to a later analysis, parvovirus B19, influenza, CMV and Epstein-Barr virus appeared linked to several top co-occurrence clusters. Broadly in line with IMGT annotations, most TCR beta V segments showed up in productive rearrangements about 90% or about 30% of the time in an earlier analysis of several hundred of the donors. A few of the identified cytomegalovirus-associated TCR beta chains were confirmed in vitro to be specific for cytomegalovirus antigens. According to a later analysis, TCR association rates differed among HLA loci, with DRB1 alleles showing the most associated TCRs and HLA-C alleles showing the fewest. The presence/absence analyses assumed that sequencing depth was roughly uniform across donors, and that assumption may not be true. The study listed approximately 160 TCR beta chains as associated with cytomegalovirus. In both the original and validation cohorts, the classifier was reported to diagnose cytomegalovirus status with high specificity and sensitivity. A further reported finding was that TCR beta sequences accurately predicted the HLA-A and HLA-B alleles for most subjects in the first cohort. A later genetic analysis reported fewer N-insertions in productive TCRs among donors in an Asian-associated ancestry cluster than the roughly 650-donor mean. At a false discovery rate of 0.05, a later analysis linked 16,951 TCR beta sequences to specific HLA alleles. A later genetic analysis associated a missense DCLRE1C variant with V-gene and J-gene trimming of TCR beta chains, and an independent cohort replicated the association. Most TCR sequences were observed very rarely across donors, whereas some public TCRs were present in many individuals. Because counts were too low, roughly 16 rarely observed V segments, including chromosome 9 orphons, were excluded from the earlier analysis of 587 of the donors. This cohort had only TCR beta chains sequenced, and the lack of alpha or paired-chain data limited which features could be detected. Most CMV-associated TCR beta chains appeared to be HLA-restricted in a later analysis, and the HLA associations seemed to be driven largely by CMV exposure.

Library generation was performed with the immunoSEQ multiplex PCR assay. For the multiplex PCR, a mixture combining 60 forward primers for TCR Vbeta segments and 13 reverse primers for TCR Jbeta segments was used. Amplification of the CDR3 region of rearranged TCR beta genes was performed with a multiplex PCR assay on genomic DNA. Amplified TCR beta libraries were sequenced as 87-base-pair reads on the Illumina HiSeq System. In the authors' own workflow: A later analysis tallied 75 million to 95 million unique TCR beta chains across the 666 repertoires, and around 12 million of those chains were shared by two or more donors. A nearest-neighbor algorithm error-corrected the raw reads and collapsed the reads into unique sequences, merging closely related sequences to remove PCR and sequencing errors. V, D and J gene segments were assigned by aligning CDR3 sequences to IMGT reference sequences. For a sequence to be retained, a match of at least six nucleotides was required to both a V gene segment and a J gene segment. A rearrangement counted as productive if the CDR3 had no stop codons and remained in frame with V and J, and every other rearrangement counted as non-productive. CDR3 was defined according to IMGT convention as the region running from the second conserved V-encoded cysteine to the conserved J-encoded phenylalanine. Sequences without an unambiguous match to a single V gene segment were excluded from the earlier analysis of approximately 600 of the donors. An earlier analysis of almost 600 of the donors classified V segments as functional when productive rearrangements were above 56.7% and as segregating when the standard deviation between donors was above 5%. A statistical classification framework was developed to diagnose cytomegalovirus status using the catalog of TCR beta chain sequences. A later analysis assigned V and J genes by comparing TCR nucleotide sequences with IMGT/GENE-DB human TR gene sequences. A later analysis assigned CDR3 sequences and most-parsimonious VDJ recombination scenarios with the TCRdist pipeline. In a later analysis, every TCR beta chain was defined by the combination of its CDR3 amino acid sequence and its V-gene family, and reads without a unique V-gene family were dropped. A later analysis removed roughly 590 highly shared, low-generation-probability nucleotide sequences to deal with suspected cross-contamination and a sequencing artifact. In a later analysis, a clonal expansion index for each public chain was calculated from normalized within-repertoire ranks of inferred template counts. In a later analysis, generation probabilities were computed with a VDJ recombination model fitted to out-of-frame rearrangements, and the resulting probabilities were checked against IGoR. Hypergeometric tests were used in a later analysis to score TCR-TCR, TCR-HLA and TCR-CMV co-occurrence, with a repertoire-size bias correction applied to the TCR pairs. In a later analysis, false discovery rates were estimated by permuting HLA or CMV assignments 20 times. In a later analysis, co-occurring TCRs were grouped using DBSCAN, and TCRdist sequence similarity was added for clustering within HLA-allele-positive subsets. For co-occurrence clustering, repertoires with fewer than 30,000 or more than 120,000 public chains were excluded, along with roughly 5 repertoires with anomalous nucleotide sharing. TCRdb obtained this table from immuneACCESS and retained in-frame rearrangements with V and J assigned. These tables miss some clones; where compared with another copy, unresolved V genes account for less than half of the shortfall, and the remainder is unexplained. D and trimming come from the DNA, and the V and J calls and clone size come from that table. For this sample there are about 170,000 clones; over 60% appear just once. The ten largest account for less than 1.6% of the sample.

The cohort was made up of approximately 700 healthy bone marrow donors. Cohort members were all nominally healthy when sampled, although unrecorded immune exposures were likely present. The donor tested CMV seronegative and was one of the 352 seronegative cohort members. A peripheral blood sample was provided by each donor, and peripheral blood mononuclear cells were used for TCR beta sequencing. Genomic DNA extraction from the blood cell samples was performed with the Qiagen DNeasy Blood Extraction Kit. This clone was observed a handful of times. The target of this receptor is not known. No base-level quality is on record; no much larger clone is a single base apart.

Sequences were obtained from PBMCs. The chain uses TRBV2 and TRBJ2-3, with TRBD2 matching 9 junction bases. This receptor was obtained from a girl aged 10 to 17 in good health and CMV-seronegative. The DNA sequence is given as TGTGCCAGCAGCACCCTGCGGGCGGGGGGGACAGATACGCAGTATTTT. The encoded protein is CASSTLRAGGTDTQYF.